These T cell receptor beta chains were read from a single sample in a study of cytomegalovirus exposure and HLA in healthy donors. Repertoires were generated with immunoSEQ multiplex PCR, while TCRdb's copy carries only in-frame clones and drops some. The specimen's table records about 43,000 clones. The sequenced sample was PBMCs. Receptors were obtained from a woman aged 25 to 39 in good health and CMV-seronegative. Both conserved end residues are trimmed from each CDR3.

V,J,CDR3
TRBV5-1,TRBJ2-7,ASSSTFGAYEQY
TRBV6-5,TRBJ1-2,ASRGLQTFDGYT
TRBV25-1,TRBJ1-4,ASSEGTAEKLF
TRBV11-2,TRBJ2-5,ASSLVGTRNQETQY
TRBV4-2,TRBJ1-1,ASSQVGGEAF
TRBV2,TRBJ2-7,ASRIRPGTSGSVYEQY
TRBV23-1,TRBJ1-1,ASSRLAGGVTEAF
TRBV28,TRBJ2-7,ASSEEEQHWFYEQY
TRBV9,TRBJ2-5,ASSVGAIQETQY
TRBV7-2,TRBJ2-7,AAYPPSYEQY
TRBV18,TRBJ1-2,ASSPLAGNYGYT
TRBV27,NA,ASSPDRRYEQY
TRBV28,TRBJ1-1,ASSLSGRGTNTEAF
TRBV11-3,TRBJ2-7,ASSRGLAGYEQY
TRBV27,TRBJ2-1,ASSGTSGIYNEQF
TRBV6-5,TRBJ1-1,ASSYSNWGLNTEAF
TRBV18,TRBJ2-7,ASSPPGLAYEQY
TRBV29-1,TRBJ2-7,SVASGTGFVEQY
TRBV6-4,TRBJ1-1,ASKLTVNTEAF
TRBV15,TRBJ2-5,ATSRGDRGQETQY
TRBV15,TRBJ1-5,ATSRDGQSNQPQH
TRBV4-1,TRBJ2-7,ASSQFPSGTSYEQY
TRBV19,TRBJ2-1,ASSGGEGFPNEQF
TRBV29-1,TRBJ2-1,SVGGSSYNEQF
TRBV6-5,TRBJ1-5,ASAKTGNYNQPQH
TRBV7-8,TRBJ1-5,ASSLLGGVQPQH
TRBV7-6,TRBJ1-1,ASSSGQGRGNTEAF
TRBV19,TRBJ2-1,ASSTAPDRGPYNEQF
TRBV4-1,TRBJ1-1,ASSQVGQGATEAF
TRBV27,TRBJ1-5,ASSWTGEQPQH
TRBV2,TRBJ1-1,ASSLDRVATEAF
TRBV7-9,TRBJ2-5,ASSPLAGGQETQY
TRBV4-1,TRBJ2-3,ASSHPQGLAGVPDTQY
TRBV27,TRBJ1-5,ASSSRPLGSWPQH
TRBV5-6,TRBJ1-1,ASSLEWGATEAF
TRBV9,TRBJ1-1,ASSASGGLEEAF
TRBV9,TRBJ2-7,ASSPRQSAYEQY
TRBV6-5,TRBJ2-7,ASTSGTGTHEQY
TRBV5-8,TRBJ2-1,ASSLGTSGSYNEQF
TRBV29-1,TRBJ2-3,SVEEAREGPSTDKQY
TRBV7-9,TRBJ2-7,ASSSQGPYEQY
TRBV23-1,TRBJ1-5,ASSQGTVNSNQPQH
TRBV28,TRBJ1-1,ASSFGETGTEAF
TRBV19,TRBJ1-5,ASSKGQGRSNQPQH
TRBV6-6,TRBJ2-7,ASSYSAYEQY